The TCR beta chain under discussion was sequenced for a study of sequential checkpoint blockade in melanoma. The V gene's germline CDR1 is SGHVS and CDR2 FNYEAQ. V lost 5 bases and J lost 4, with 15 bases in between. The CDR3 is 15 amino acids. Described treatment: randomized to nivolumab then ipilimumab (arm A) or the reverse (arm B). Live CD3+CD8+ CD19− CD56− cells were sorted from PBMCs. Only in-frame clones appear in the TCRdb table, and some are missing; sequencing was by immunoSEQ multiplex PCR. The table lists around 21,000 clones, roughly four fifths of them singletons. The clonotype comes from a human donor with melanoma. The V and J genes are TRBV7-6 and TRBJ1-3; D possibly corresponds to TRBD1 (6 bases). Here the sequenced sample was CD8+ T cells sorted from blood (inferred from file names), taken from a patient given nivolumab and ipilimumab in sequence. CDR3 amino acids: CASSTRTESGNTIYF. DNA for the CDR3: TGTGCCAGCAGCACCCGGACAGAGTCAGGAAACACCATATATTTT.